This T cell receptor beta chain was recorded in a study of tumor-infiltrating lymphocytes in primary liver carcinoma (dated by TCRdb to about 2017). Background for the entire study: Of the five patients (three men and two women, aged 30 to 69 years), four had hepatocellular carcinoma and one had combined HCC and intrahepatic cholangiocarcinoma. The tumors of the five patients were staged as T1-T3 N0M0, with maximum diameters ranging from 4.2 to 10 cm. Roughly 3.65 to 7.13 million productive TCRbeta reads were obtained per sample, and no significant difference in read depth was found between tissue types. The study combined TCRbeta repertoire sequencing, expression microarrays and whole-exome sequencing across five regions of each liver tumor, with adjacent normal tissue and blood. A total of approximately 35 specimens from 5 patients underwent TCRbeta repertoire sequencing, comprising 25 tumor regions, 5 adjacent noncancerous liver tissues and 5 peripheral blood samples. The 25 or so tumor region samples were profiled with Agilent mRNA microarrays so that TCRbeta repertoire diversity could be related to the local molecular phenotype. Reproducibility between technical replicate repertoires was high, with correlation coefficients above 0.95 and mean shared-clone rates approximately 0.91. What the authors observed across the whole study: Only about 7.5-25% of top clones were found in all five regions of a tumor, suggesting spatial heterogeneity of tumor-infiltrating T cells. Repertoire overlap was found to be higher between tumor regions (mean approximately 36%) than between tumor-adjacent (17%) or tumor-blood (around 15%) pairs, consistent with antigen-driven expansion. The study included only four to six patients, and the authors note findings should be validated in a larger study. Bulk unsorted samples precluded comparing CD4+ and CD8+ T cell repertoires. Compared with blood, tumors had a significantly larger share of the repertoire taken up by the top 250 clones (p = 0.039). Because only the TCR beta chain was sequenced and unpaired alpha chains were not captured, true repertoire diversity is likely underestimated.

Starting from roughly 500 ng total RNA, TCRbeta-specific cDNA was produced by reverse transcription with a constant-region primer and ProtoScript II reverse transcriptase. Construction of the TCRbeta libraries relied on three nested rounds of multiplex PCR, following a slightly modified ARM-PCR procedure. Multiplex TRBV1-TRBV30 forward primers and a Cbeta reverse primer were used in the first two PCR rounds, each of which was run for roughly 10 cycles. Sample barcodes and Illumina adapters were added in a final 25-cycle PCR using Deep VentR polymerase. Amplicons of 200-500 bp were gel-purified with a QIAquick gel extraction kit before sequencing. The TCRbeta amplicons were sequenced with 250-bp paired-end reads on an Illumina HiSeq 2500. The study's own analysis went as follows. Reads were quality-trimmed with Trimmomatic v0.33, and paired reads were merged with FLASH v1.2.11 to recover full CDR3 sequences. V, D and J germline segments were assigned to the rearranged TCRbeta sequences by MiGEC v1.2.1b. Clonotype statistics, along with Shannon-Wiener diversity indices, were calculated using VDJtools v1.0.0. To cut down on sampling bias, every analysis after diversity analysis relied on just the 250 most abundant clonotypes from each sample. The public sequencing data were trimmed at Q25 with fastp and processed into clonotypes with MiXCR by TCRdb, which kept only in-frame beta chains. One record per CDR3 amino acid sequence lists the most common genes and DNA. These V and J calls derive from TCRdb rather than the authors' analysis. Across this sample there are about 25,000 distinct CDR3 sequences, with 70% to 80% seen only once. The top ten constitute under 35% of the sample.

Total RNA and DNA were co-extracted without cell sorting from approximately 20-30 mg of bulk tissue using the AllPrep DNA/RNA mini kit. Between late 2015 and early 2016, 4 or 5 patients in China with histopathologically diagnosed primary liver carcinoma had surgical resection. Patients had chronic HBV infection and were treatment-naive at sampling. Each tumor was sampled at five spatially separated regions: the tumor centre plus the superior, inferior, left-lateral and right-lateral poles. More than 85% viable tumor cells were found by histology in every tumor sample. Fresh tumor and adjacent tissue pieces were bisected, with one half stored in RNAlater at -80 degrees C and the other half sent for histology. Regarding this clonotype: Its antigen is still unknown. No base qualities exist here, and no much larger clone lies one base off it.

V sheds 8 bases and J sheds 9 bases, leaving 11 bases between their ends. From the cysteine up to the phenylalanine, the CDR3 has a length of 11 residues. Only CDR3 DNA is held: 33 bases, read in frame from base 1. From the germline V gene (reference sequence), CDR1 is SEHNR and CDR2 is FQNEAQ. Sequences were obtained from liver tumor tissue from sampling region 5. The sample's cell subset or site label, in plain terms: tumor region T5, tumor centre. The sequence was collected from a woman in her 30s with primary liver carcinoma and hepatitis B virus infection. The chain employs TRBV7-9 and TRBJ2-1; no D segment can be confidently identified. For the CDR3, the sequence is CASERNSEQFF. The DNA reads TGTGCCAGCGAGAGAAACAGTGAGCAGTTCTTC.